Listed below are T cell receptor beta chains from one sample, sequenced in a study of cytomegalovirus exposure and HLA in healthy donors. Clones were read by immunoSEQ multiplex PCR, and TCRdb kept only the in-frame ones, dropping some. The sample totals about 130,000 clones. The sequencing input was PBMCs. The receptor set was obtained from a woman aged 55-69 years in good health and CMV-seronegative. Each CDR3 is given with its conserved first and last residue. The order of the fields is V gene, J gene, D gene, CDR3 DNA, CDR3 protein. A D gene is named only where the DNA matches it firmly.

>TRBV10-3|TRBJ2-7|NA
TGTGCCATCACTGAAGAGGGGGGGTCCTACGAGCAGTACTTC
CAITEEGGSYEQYF
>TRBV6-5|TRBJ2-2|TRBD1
TGTGCCAGCAGAGACAGGGGATCAAACACCGGGGAGCTGTTTTTT
CASRDRGSNTGELFF
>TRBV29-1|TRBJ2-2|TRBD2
TGCAGCGTTAGAAGACTAGCGGACACCGGGGAGCTGTTTTTT
CSVRRLADTGELFF
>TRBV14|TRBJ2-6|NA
TGTGCCAGCAGCGAACGTCCCGGTGGGGCCAACGTCCTGACTTTC
CASSERPGGANVLTF
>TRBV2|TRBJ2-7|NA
TGTGCCAGCAGTGAGCAGGCCTCCTACGAGCAGTACTTC
CASSEQASYEQYF
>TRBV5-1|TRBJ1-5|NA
TGCGCCAGCAGACGGGACACGTCGAGCAATCAGCCCCAGCATTTT
CASRRDTSSNQPQHF
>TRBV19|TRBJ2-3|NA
TGTGCCAGTAGTATAGGGGCACAGTTTCACACAGATACGCAGTATTTT
CASSIGAQFHTDTQYF
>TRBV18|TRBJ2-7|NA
TGTGCCAGCTCCCCGTTGGGCCAGGGTCTCTACGAGCAGTACTTC
CASSPLGQGLYEQYF
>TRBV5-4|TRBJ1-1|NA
TGTGCCACCAAAGCTTGGACGTTACGCGGGTTGAAGAACACTGAAGCTTTCTTT
CATKAWTLRGLKNTEAFF
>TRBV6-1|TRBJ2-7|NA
TGTGCCAGCAGGGGTCTTGACACCTCCTACGAGCAGTACTTC
CASRGLDTSYEQYF
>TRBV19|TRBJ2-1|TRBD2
TGTGCCAGTAGTATCAGTTTGGGACTAGCGGGGGGCTACAATGAGCAGTTCTTC
CASSISLGLAGGYNEQFF
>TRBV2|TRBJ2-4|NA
TGTGCCAGCCGATGGACTCTTGGGGACATTCAGTACTTC
CASRWTLGDIQYF
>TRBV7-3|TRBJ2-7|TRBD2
TGTGCCAGCAGCTTAAGCGGGGGGAGGTACGAGCAGTACTTC
CASSLSGGRYEQYF
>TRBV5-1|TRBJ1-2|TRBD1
TGCGCCAGCAGCTTGCGGGTGGACAGGGCTGACTATGGCTACACCTTC
CASSLRVDRADYGYTF
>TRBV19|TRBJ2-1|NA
TGTGCCAGTATTGGGTGGAGAGGTGTCTATGAGCAGTTCTTC
CASIGWRGVYEQFF
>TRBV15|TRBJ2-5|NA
TGTGCCACCAGCAGAGATACTTCGGGGAAGGAGACCCAGTACTTC
CATSRDTSGKETQYF
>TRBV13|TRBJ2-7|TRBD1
TGTGCCAGCAGTCCAGGGGGACCCGTGGGGTACGAGCAGTACTTC
CASSPGGPVGYEQYF
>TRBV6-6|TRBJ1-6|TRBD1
TGTGCCAGCAGTTTGGACAGGGTCGATAATTCACCCCTCCACTTT
CASSLDRVDNSPLHF
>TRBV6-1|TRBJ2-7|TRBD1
TGTGCCAGCAGTGAATCTACAGGGGGCCCCTACGAGCAGTACTTC
CASSESTGGPYEQYF
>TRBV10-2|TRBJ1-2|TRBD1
TGCGCCAGCAGTGCCTCGACAGGGGCCATCTATGGCTACACCTTC
CASSASTGAIYGYTF
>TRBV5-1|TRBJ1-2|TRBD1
TGCGCCAGCAGCATACCGGGACAGGGTTCCTATGGCTACACCTTC
CASSIPGQGSYGYTF
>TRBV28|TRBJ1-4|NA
TGTGCCAGCAGGAACCCGGACAGCGAAAAACTGTTTTTT
CASRNPDSEKLFF
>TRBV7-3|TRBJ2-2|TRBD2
TGTGCCAGCAGCACCTCCCGCGGGGGGGGAACCGGGGAGCTGTTTTTT
CASSTSRGGGTGELFF
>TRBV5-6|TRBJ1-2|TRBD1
TGTGCCAGCAGCTGGAGACCGGGACAGGGAGGAGTTGGCTACACCTTC
CASSWRPGQGGVGYTF
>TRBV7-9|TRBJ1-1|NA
TGTGCCAGCAGCTTAAGTGGAGCTGAAGCTTTCTTT
CASSLSGAEAFF
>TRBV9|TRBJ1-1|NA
TGTGCCAGCAGCGACCGACAGAACACTGAAGCTTTCTTT
CASSDRQNTEAFF
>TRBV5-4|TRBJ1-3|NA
TGTGCCAGCAGACCGGACAGTTCTGGAAACACCATATATTTT
CASRPDSSGNTIYF
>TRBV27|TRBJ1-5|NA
TGTGCCAGCAGTACAACAGGATCCCTGCCCCAGCATTTT
CASSTTGSLPQHF
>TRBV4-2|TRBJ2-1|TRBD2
TGTGCCAGCAGCCAAGATAAACTAGCGGTTAATGAGCAGTTCTTC
CASSQDKLAVNEQFF
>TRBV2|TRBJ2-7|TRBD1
TGTGCCAGCAGTGAAGCGACCCTAGGACAGGGTCCCTACGAGCAGTACTTC
CASSEATLGQGPYEQYF
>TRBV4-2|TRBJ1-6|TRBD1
TGTGCCAGCAGCCAACCCGGGACAGGCTATAATTCACCCCTCCACTTT
CASSQPGTGYNSPLHF
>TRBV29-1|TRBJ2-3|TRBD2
TGCAGCGTTGCTGTGACTAGCGGGGGCACAGATACGCAGTATTTT
CSVAVTSGGTDTQYF
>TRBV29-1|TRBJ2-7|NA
TGCAGCGTTGAAGTGAGGGAGGCCCTCTACTACGAGCAGTACTTC
CSVEVREALYYEQYF
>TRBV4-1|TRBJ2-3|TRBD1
TGCGCCAGCAGCCAAGGACAGGGGATTGATACGCAGTATTTT
CASSQGQGIDTQYF
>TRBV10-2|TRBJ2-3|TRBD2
TGCGCCAGCAGTGAGTTGTCTACTAGCGGGGACAGAGATACGCAGTATTTT
CASSELSTSGDRDTQYF
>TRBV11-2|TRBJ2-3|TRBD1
TGTGCCAGCAGCCAGGGGGCCCCTGCAGATACGCAGTATTTT
CASSQGAPADTQYF
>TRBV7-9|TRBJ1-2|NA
TGTGCCAGCAGCTTCGGGTATGGCTACACCTTC
CASSFGYGYTF
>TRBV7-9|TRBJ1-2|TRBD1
TGTGCCAGCAGCTTCCCGGGGGACAGCTATGGCTACACCTTC
CASSFPGDSYGYTF
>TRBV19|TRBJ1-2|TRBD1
TGTGCCAGTAGGACGACAGGGGCCCTTAACTATGGCTACACCTTC
CASRTTGALNYGYTF
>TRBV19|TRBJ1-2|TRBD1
TGTGCCAGTAGTATCTGGACGACAGGGAAGGATGGCTACACCTTC
CASSIWTTGKDGYTF
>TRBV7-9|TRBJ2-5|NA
TGTGCCAGCAGCTTGGTCGAGTTCGGGGAGACCCAGTACTTC
CASSLVEFGETQYF
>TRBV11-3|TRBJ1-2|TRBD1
TGTGCCAGCAGCTTCCCCGGGACAGGAAATCCCGACGGCTATGGCTACACCTTC
CASSFPGTGNPDGYGYTF
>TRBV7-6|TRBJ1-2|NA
TGTGCCAGCAGCCGGGACGGGGGACGGTATGGCTACACCTTC
CASSRDGGRYGYTF